These T cell receptor beta chains were read from a single sample in a study of beta chain features in type 1 diabetes. Sequencing was performed with immunoSEQ multiplex PCR; in TCRdb, only in-frame clones are kept and a portion is missing. The sample has about 240,000 clones; roughly 30% are singletons. The sequenced material came from central memory CD4+ T cells from blood. The receptor source for this set is a man aged 30-40 years in good health. Both conserved end residues are part of each CDR3. A D gene is named only where the DNA matches it firmly. Clone size is given for some rows only: seen once, a few or many times, or a class if the clone is expanded.

TRBV5-1	TRBJ1-2	.	.	TGCGCCAGCAGCTTGGAGGTCGACAGCTTCTATGGCTACACCTTC	CASSLEVDSFYGYTF
TRBV5-1	TRBJ2-5	.	TRBD2	TGCGCCAGCCGGGGGGTTGGCCAAGAGACCCAGTACTTC	CASRGVGQETQYF
TRBV19	TRBJ2-1	.	TRBD1	TGTGCCAGTAGTACGACAGGGGGATTGCAGTTCTTC	CASSTTGGLQFF
TRBV30	TRBJ2-2	.	.	TGTGCACGACCTGGGGCCGCCGGGGAGCTGTTTTTT	CARPGAAGELFF
TRBV9	TRBJ2-1	few	.	TGTGCCAGCAGCACTCCCGGGACCGGAGAAGGTAATGAGCAGTTCTTC	CASSTPGTGEGNEQFF
TRBV11-2	TRBJ2-1	few	.	TGTGCCAGCAGCTTAAGGAGCGGTTGGGACAATGAGCAGTTCTTC	CASSLRSGWDNEQFF
TRBV4-1	TRBJ1-2	few	.	TGCGCCAGCAGCCAAGCTGTAGAGGGCTATGGCTACACCTTC	CASSQAVEGYGYTF
TRBV18	TRBJ2-6	few	.	TGTGCCAGCTCACCATTAGGACACCACTCTGGGGCCAACGTCCTGACTTTC	CASSPLGHHSGANVLTF
TRBV30	TRBJ2-4	few	TRBD2	TGTGCCTGGAGTGTACTAGCGGGAGGGAACATTCAGTACTTC	CAWSVLAGGNIQYF
TRBV5-6	TRBJ2-6	.	.	TGTGCCAGCAGCCTGGAGGGGGCTGGGGCCAACGTCCTGACTTTC	CASSLEGAGANVLTF
TRBV30	TRBJ2-7	once	.	TGTGCCTGGAGTGCCAGGGGATACGAGCAGTACTTC	CAWSARGYEQYF
TRBV4-1	TRBJ1-2	.	.	TGCGCCAGCAGCCAAGAGTTACAGGCGGCCTATGGCTACACCTTC	CASSQELQAAYGYTF
TRBV2	TRBJ1-5	few	.	TGTGCCAGCAGTGAACTCCATCAGCCCCAGCATTTT	CASSELHQPQHF
TRBV30	TRBJ2-7	.	.	TGTGCCTGGACCGTTGAGTACGAGCAGTACTTC	CAWTVEYEQYF
TRBV7-9	TRBJ1-1	.	.	TGTGCCACAGGGACCACTGAAGCTTTCTTT	CATGTTEAFF
TRBV30	TRBJ2-1	.	TRBD2	TGTGCCTGGAGTGTACAGGTACTAGCGGGGGGCTACTCCTACAATGAGCAGTTCTTC	CAWSVQVLAGGYSYNEQFF
TRBV20-1	TRBJ2-3	.	.	TGCAGTGCCCATTTGGGGGATACGCAGTATTTT	CSAHLGDTQYF
TRBV5-6	TRBJ2-2	.	TRBD2	TGTGCCAGCAGCTCGACGGGAGGCCGGCACACCGGGGAGCTGTTTTTT	CASSSTGGRHTGELFF
TRBV7-2	TRBJ2-3	few	TRBD2	TGTGCCAGCAGCTTAGTTCCGGGACTAGCGGGGGATACGCAGTATTTT	CASSLVPGLAGDTQYF
TRBV7-2	TRBJ1-5	few	.	TGTGCCAGCAGCTTAGTTAGAGAGCAGCCCCAGCATTTT	CASSLVREQPQHF
TRBV6-6	TRBJ2-2	.	.	TGTGCCAGCGGACCGGACGGGAACACCGGGGAGCTGTTTTTT	CASGPDGNTGELFF
TRBV28	TRBJ1-2	.	TRBD1	TGTGCCAGCAGCCGTCCCGGGACAGCGGATGGCTACACCTTC	CASSRPGTADGYTF
TRBV9	TRBJ1-1	few	.	TGTGCCAGCAGCCCCAAATGGGGGAACACTGAAGCTTTCTTT	CASSPKWGNTEAFF
TRBV10-3	TRBJ2-7	.	TRBD1	TGTGCCACCGAGAATGGGGGACAGGGAGAGCGCGAGCAGTACTTC	CATENGGQGEREQYF
TRBV21-1	TRBJ2-7	.	.	TGTGCCAGCAGCGAAGACACGGGGGCTATCTACGAGCAGTACTTC	CASSEDTGAIYEQYF
TRBV14	TRBJ2-7	.	.	TGTGCCAGCAGCCAATTTTTCTACGAGCAGTACTTC	CASSQFFYEQYF
TRBV10-3	TRBJ1-5	few	.	TGTGCCATCGCCGGAGGGGCAAGCAATCAGCCCCAGCATTTT	CAIAGGASNQPQHF
TRBV11-2	TRBJ2-3	.	.	TGTGCCAGCAGCCCCCAGACAGATACGCAGTATTTT	CASSPQTDTQYF
TRBV5-6	TRBJ2-1	.	TRBD2	TGTGCCAGCAGCTTGGCGTTGCGGGAGGCCGTGAATGAGCAGTTCTTC	CASSLALREAVNEQFF
TRBV15	TRBJ2-3	.	.	TGTGCCACCAGCAGAGATCTGGCGGCTAGCACAGATACGCAGTATTTT	CATSRDLAASTDTQYF
TRBV6-6	TRBJ1-5	few	.	TGTGCCAGCAGCAGGATAGATGGCAATCAGCCCCAGCATTTT	CASSRIDGNQPQHF
TRBV27	TRBJ2-7	few	TRBD2	TGTGCCAGCAGTTTATCGTTCGGGAGGGCCGACGAGCAGTACTTC	CASSLSFGRADEQYF
TRBV6-5	TRBJ2-3	.	.	TGTGCCAGCAGTATAACGACGGGAGATACGCAGTATTTT	CASSITTGDTQYF
TRBV29-1	TRBJ2-7	few	.	TGCAGCGTGGGAGAACTGGTCGGCGAGCAGTACTTC	CSVGELVGEQYF
TRBV30	TRBJ2-3	few	.	TGTGCCTGGCTGTACGGATTCCGTGCCACAGATACGCAGTATTTT	CAWLYGFRATDTQYF
TRBV19	TRBJ2-2	.	TRBD1	TGTGCCAGTAGTACGGGACAGGCAAGGGTCTCCACCGGGGAGCTGTTTTTT	CASSTGQARVSTGELFF
TRBV6-6	TRBJ2-7	few	TRBD2	TGTGCCAGCAGTTTCGGGGGGAACGAGCAGTACTTC	CASSFGGNEQYF
TRBV4-3	TRBJ2-1	few	.	TGCGCCAGCAGCCAAGGAACTGGACTTGAGCAGTTCTTC	CASSQGTGLEQFF
TRBV5-4	TRBJ1-6	.	.	TGTGCCAGCAGCGGGGACCGCACAAATTCACCCCTCCACTTT	CASSGDRTNSPLHF
TRBV29-1	TRBJ1-1	.	.	TGCAGCGGCCAATTCATGAACACTGAAGCTTTCTTT	CSGQFMNTEAFF
TRBV5-1	TRBJ2-3	few	TRBD2	TGCGCCAGCAGCTTCTTAGCGGGGGGCACAGATACGCAGTATTTT	CASSFLAGGTDTQYF
TRBV28	TRBJ2-3	few	TRBD1	TGTGCCAGCAGTCTGGGACAGGGCGGCACAGATACGCAGTATTTT	CASSLGQGGTDTQYF
TRBV19	TRBJ1-5	.	.	TGTGCCAGTATCCGATCCCAAAAGCCCCAGCATTTT	CASIRSQKPQHF
TRBV7-2	TRBJ1-1	few	.	TGTGCCAGCAGCACCCCGAAAAGTCGGAACACTGAAGCTTTCTTT	CASSTPKSRNTEAFF
TRBV4-2	TRBJ1-2	few	TRBD1	TGTGCCAGCAGCCAAGAGGTCAGGGGGTATGGCTACACCTTC	CASSQEVRGYGYTF
TRBV29-1	TRBJ2-5	few	.	TGCAGCGTTGATTGGGGGTCCGGGGAGACCCAGTACTTC	CSVDWGSGETQYF
TRBV28	TRBJ2-6	.	.	TGTGCCAGCAGTTCCTCCGGACAGCTCACTGGGGCCAACGTCCTGACTTTC	CASSSSGQLTGANVLTF
TRBV27	TRBJ2-6	.	.	TGTGCCAGCAGTTTCTTGCTGGGCGGGGCCAACGTCCTGACTTTC	CASSFLLGGANVLTF
TRBV10-1	TRBJ2-1	.	TRBD1	TGCGCCAGCAGTGACCGACAGGGGGTAAGGTTCTTC	CASSDRQGVRFF
TRBV11-2	TRBJ1-6	.	.	TGTGCCAGCAGCTTAGAAGGGAGGAGTTGGTTGTCACCCCTCCACTTT	CASSLEGRSWLSPLHF
TRBV9	TRBJ2-7	.	TRBD2	TGTGCCAGCAGCGTTGGACTAGCGGGTGGTGAGCAGTACTTC	CASSVGLAGGEQYF